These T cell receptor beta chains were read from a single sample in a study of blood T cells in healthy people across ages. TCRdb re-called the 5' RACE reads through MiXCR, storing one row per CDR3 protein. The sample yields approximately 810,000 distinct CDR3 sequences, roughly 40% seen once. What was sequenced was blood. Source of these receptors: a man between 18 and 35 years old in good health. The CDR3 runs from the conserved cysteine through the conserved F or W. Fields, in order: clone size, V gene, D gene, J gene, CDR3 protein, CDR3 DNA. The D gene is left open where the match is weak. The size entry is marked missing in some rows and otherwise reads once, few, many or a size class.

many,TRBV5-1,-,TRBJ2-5,CASSLALFQETQYF,TGCGCCAGCAGCTTGGCCCTATTCCAAGAGACCCAGTACTTC
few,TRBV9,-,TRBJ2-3,CASSPPEGRRTDTQYF,TGTGCCAGCAGCCCACCCGAGGGTCGGCGCACAGATACGCAGTATTTT
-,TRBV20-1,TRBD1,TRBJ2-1,CSARNRQGDGNEQFF,TGCAGTGCTAGAAATCGACAGGGGGACGGCAATGAGCAGTTCTTC
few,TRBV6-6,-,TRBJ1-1,CASSPKLGQSETEAFF,TGTGCCAGCAGTCCGAAACTAGGACAGTCAGAAACTGAAGCTTTCTTT
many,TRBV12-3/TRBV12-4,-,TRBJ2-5,CASSPSRIAEVQETQYF,TGTGCCAGCAGTCCCTCCCGCATAGCCGAAGTTCAAGAGACCCAGTACTTC
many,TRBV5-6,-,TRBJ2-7,CASSLQGQSSYEQYF,TGTGCCAGCAGCTTGCAGGGCCAGAGCTCCTACGAGCAGTACTTC
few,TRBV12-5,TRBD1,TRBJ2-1,CASGLENRGEQFF,TGTGCTAGTGGTTTGGAGAACAGGGGCGAGCAGTTCTTC
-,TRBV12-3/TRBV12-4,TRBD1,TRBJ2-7,CASRPTGGRPYNEQYF,TGTGCCAGCAGGCCTACAGGGGGCAGGCCCTACAATGAGCAGTACTTC
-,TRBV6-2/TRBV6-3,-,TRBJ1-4,CASSYAMGIPGNEKLFF,TGTGCCAGCAGTTACGCCATGGGGATCCCGGGGAATGAAAAACTGTTTTTT
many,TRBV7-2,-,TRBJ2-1,CASSLGTGPQYNEQFF,TGTGCCAGCAGCTTAGGGACCGGGCCACAATACAATGAGCAGTTCTTC
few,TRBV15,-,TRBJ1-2,CATSRDERAGGHGYTF,TGTGCCACCAGCAGAGACGAGAGGGCCGGCGGCCATGGCTACACCTTC
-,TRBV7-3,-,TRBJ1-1,CASSLMATTEAFF,TGTGCCAGCAGCTTAATGGCGACCACTGAAGCTTTCTTT
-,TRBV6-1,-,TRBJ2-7,CASTARGQGYEQYF,TGTGCCAGCACTGCGAGGGGTCAGGGATACGAGCAGTACTTC
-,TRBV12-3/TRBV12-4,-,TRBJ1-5,CASSYDHRGQPQHF,TGTGCCAGCAGTTATGACCATCGAGGTCAGCCCCAGCATTTT
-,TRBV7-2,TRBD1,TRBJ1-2,CACSSEGAAHYGYTF,TGTGCCTGCAGCTCAGAGGGGGCAGCACACTATGGCTACACCTTC
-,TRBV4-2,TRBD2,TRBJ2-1,CASSQDSAGMTNNEQFF,TGTGCCAGCAGCCAAGATTCAGCGGGGATGACAAACAATGAGCAGTTCTTC